This TCR beta chain was profiled in a study of vaccination effects on CD4 cells after COVID-19. Whole-study context: Vaccination of participants consisted of two doses of either the BNT162b2 or mRNA-1273 vaccine.

The germline gives CDR1 KGHSH, CDR2 LQKENI. J gave up 7 bases and V 6 bases, and 6 bases lay outside the gene matches. This CDR3 is built from 12 residues. Only in-frame clones appear in the TCRdb table, and some are missing; sequencing was by immunoSEQ multiplex PCR. This sample carries approximately 87,000 clones, 70% to 75% of them seen once, and the ten largest clones take roughly 1.7%. Study-level results: Marked clonal contraction of infection- and vaccine-induced clones was seen late after vaccination. Researchers reported few convalescent patients and no early post-infection timepoints in the study.

CD4+ T cells specific for antigen were expanded with viral peptide pools by the ViraFEST assay before sequencing. Once cultured for about 9 days, the cells underwent separation to obtain CD4+ T cells. Notes on this clone: The antigen is unknown.

Sample: CD4+ T cells from PBMCs cultured with HCoV-229E spike peptides, taken before COVID-19 vaccination. This sequence originates from a human donor who received a COVID-19 vaccine. This chain joins TRBV18 and TRBJ2-7; 7 positions match TRBD1. The CDR3 loop is CASSDRVKEQYV. In nucleotides, the CDR3 is TGTGCCAGCTCTGACAGGGTAAAAGAGCAGTACGTC.